What follows are 19 T cell receptor beta chains derived from one specimen sequenced in a study of T-cell reconstitution after alpha-beta-depleted transplantation in children. TCRbeta library preparation incorporated unique molecular identifiers. TCRdb reanalysed the PCR reads using MiXCR and keeps one entry per CDR3 protein. The sample has approximately 800,000 distinct CDR3 sequences, 16% seen once; the top ten hold 5%. The starting material was PBMCs, mostly from graft donor cells, obtained 360 days after TCRalphabeta/CD19-depleted stem cell transplant. Every receptor here comes from a male patient aged 10-17 years who had a stem cell transplant for acute lymphoblastic leukemia, so the T cells may come from the graft donor.

The chain recombines TRBV6-5 with TRBJ2-5, with a possible D match to TRBD2 (6 bases). Deletions cut 2 bases from V and 1 base from J, with 17 bases between. CDR3 length: 17 residues. CDR1 is MNHEY and CDR2 is SVGAGI in the germline V gene. The CDR3 reads CASSYGLAGDFQETQYF. As DNA, the CDR3 is TGTGCCAGCAGTTACGGTCTTGCTGGGGACTTCCAAGAGACCCAGTACTTC.

V usage is TRBV20-1 and J usage is TRBJ2-7, with 7 nucleotides matching TRBD2. Germline-derived CDR1 and CDR2 are DFQATT and SNEGSKA (reference sequence). This CDR3 is 12 amino acids long. V dropped 4 bases and J dropped 4; count of bases not matched to a gene: 4. The DNA for the CDR3 is TGCAGTGCTAAGAGGCGGGAGTACGAGCAGTACTTC. Amino acid sequence: CSAKRREYEQYF.

This clonotype showed up just a few times. This chain uses TRBV7-9 with TRBJ2-1; 13 bases align to TRBD2. This CDR3 contains 17 residues. With V trimmed by 4 bases and J by 7 bases, 10 bases remained unmatched. Germline CDR1 SEHNR, CDR2 FQNEAQ (reference sequence). CDR3 bases: TGTGCCAGCAGCTCGACCGAGACTAGCGGGAGGTGGAATGAGCAGTTCTTC. Its protein product is CASSSTETSGRWNEQFF. The variable domain in full, with the rest retrieved from reference TRBV7-9 and TRBJ2-1, is DTGVSQNPRHKITKRGQNVTFRCDPISEHNRLYWYRQTLGQGPEFLTYFQNEAQLEKSRLLSDRFSAERPKGSFSTLEIQRTEQGDSAMYLCASSSTETSGRWNEQFFGPGTRLTVL.

The V and J genes are TRBV4-1 and TRBJ1-1; D is unclear. The CDR3 runs to 14 residues. Germline V lookup: CDR1 MGHRA, CDR2 YSYEKL. Trimming left V 0 bases short and J 1 base short, with 6 bases between. The CDR3 reads CASSQEPGNTEAFF. DNA for the CDR3: TGCGCCAGCAGCCAAGAACCGGGGAACACTGAAGCTTTCTTT.

This clonotype appeared many times. The chain combines TRBV29-1 with TRBJ2-7; TRBD1 is a possible D gene (5 bases). Germline V gives CDR1 SQVTM, CDR2 ANQGSEA. The ends were cut back, 6 bases at V and 4 bases at J, with 16 bases in the middle. CDR3 length equals 13 residues. The CDR3 spells CSVRVLPSYEQYF. CDR3 DNA: TGCAGCGTCAGGGTTCTTCCATCTTACGAGCAGTACTTC.

In its sample, this clonotype was seen a few times. This chain links TRBV12-3 or TRBV12-4 with TRBJ2-1; D perhaps matches TRBD2 (6 bases). The CDR3 has 15 amino acids. V was cut by 6 bases and J by 4 bases, with 16 bases left in between. The CDR3 bases are TGTGCCAGCAGCTCACGGGAGTTTCAGTACAATGAGCAGTTCTTC. Protein product: CASSSREFQYNEQFF.

In DNA, the CDR3 is TGTGCCAGCAGTCAGACGGGACTAGCGGGGTTTTCCTACAATGAGCAGTTCTTC. Translated, it gives CASSQTGLAGFSYNEQFF. The rearrangement joins TRBV12-3 or TRBV12-4 to TRBJ2-1; TRBD2 aligns across 13 bases. With V trimmed by 5 bases and J by 1 base, 8 bases remained unmatched. The CDR3 spans 18 residues.

This clonotype was recorded a few times. This sequence joins TRBV4-1 and TRBJ2-1; no clear D. Germline V gives CDR1 MGHRA, CDR2 YSYEKL. The CDR3 sequence is 18 residues long. The ends were cut back, 4 bases at V and 0 bases at J, with 19 bases in the middle. In DNA form, the CDR3 reads TGCGCCAGCAGCCCGTATCTAGGGCGAGGCCGCTCCTACAATGAGCAGTTCTTC. Encoded protein: CASSPYLGRGRSYNEQFF.

This clonotype has a count of ten or more. The rearrangement joins TRBV12-3 or TRBV12-4 to TRBJ2-1; D is unresolved. The CDR3 loop spans 12 amino acids. V lost 6 bases and J 10 bases, leaving 13 bases between the germline ends. This chain's CDR3 is CASRLWSDEQFF. DNA for the CDR3: TGTGCCAGCAGACTATGGAGCGACGAGCAGTTCTTC.

This clonotype was counted only a few times. The chain uses TRBV27 and TRBJ2-7; a possible D gene is TRBD2 (5 bases). This CDR3 has 14 residues. Germline assignment: CDR1 MNHEY and CDR2 SMNVEV (reference sequence). Trimming took off 5 bases at V and 5 bases at J, with 16 bases between the two ends. CDR3 nucleotide sequence: TGTGCCAGCAGTCCTCCTGGACTGCTTGACGAGCAGTACTTC. It specifies CASSPPGLLDEQYF.

This chain's CDR3 is CASRPHFGGDLTGELFF. In DNA form, the CDR3 reads TGTGCCAGCAGACCCCATTTCGGAGGAGACCTCACCGGGGAGCTGTTTTTT. The V and J genes are TRBV11-2 and TRBJ2-2, with D possibly being TRBD2 (5 bases). CDR3 length: 17 residues. Trimming removed 6 bases from V and 4 bases from J, with 21 bases in between. Germline assignment: CDR1 SGHAT and CDR2 FQNNGV. Full variable domain (rest looked up from reference TRBV11-2 and TRBJ2-2): EAGVAQSPRYKIIEKRQSVAFWCNPISGHATLYWYQQILGQGPKLLIQFQNNGVVDDSQLPKDRFSAERLKGVDSTLKIQPAKLEDSAVYLCASRPHFGGDLTGELFFGEGSRLTVL.

This clonotype was seen repeatedly, ten times or more. The chain has TRBV7-2 and TRBJ2-7; unclear D gene. V lost 3 bases and J 2 bases, leaving 2 bases between the germline ends. Per germline, CDR1 SGHTA and CDR2 FQGNSA. CDR3 length equals 11 residues. The CDR3 DNA follows: TGTGCCAGCAGCTTCCCCTACGAGCAGTACTTC. It is translated as CASSFPYEQYF.

This clonotype was found a few times. The V and J genes are TRBV20-1 and TRBJ2-1, with 7 nucleotides matching TRBD2. V gave up 1 base and J gave up 4 bases; unmatched junction bases: 7. In germline, CDR1 is DFQATT, CDR2 SNEGSKA (reference sequence). The CDR3 is 15 residues long. The CDR3 region is CSARGGGRGYNEQFF. CDR3 DNA sequence: TGCAGTGCTAGAGGGGGGGGGAGAGGGTACAATGAGCAGTTCTTC.

A few counts support this clonotype. The genes are TRBV9 and TRBJ2-5; weak D call: TRBD1 (5 bases). There are 15 residues in the CDR3. V was trimmed by 0 bases and J by 1 base, leaving 10 bases between them. The germline V gene encodes CDR1 SGDLS and CDR2 YYNGEE. CDR3 coding DNA: TGTGCCAGCAGCGTAGTATCGGACACCCAAGAGACCCAGTACTTC. It is translated as CASSVVSDTQETQYF. Together with reference TRBV9 and TRBJ2-5, the CDR3 gives the full variable domain: DSGVTQTPKHLITATGQRVTLRCSPRSGDLSVYWYQQSLDQGLQFLIQYYNGEERAKGNILERFSAQQFPDLHSELNLSSLELGDSALYFCASSVVSDTQETQYFGPGTRLLVL.

About this clonotype itself: One end of the junction is discordant with germline, which a read error may explain. V gene TRBV2 combines with J gene TRBJ2-1; 12 nucleotides match TRBD2. CDR1 is SNHLY, CDR2 FYNNEI, per germline. The CDR3 runs 16 residues. The CDR3 nucleotides read TGTGCCAGCAGTGAACTAGCGGGAGGGCCGGGGAATGAGCAGTTGTTC. This encodes CASSELAGGPGNEQLF.

The gene calls are TRBV20-1 and TRBJ2-7, with 11 bases that match TRBD2. The CDR3 length is 14 residues. V was clipped by 8 bases and J by 6 bases; unmatched bases: 12. Germline loops: CDR1 DFQATT, CDR2 SNEGSKA (reference sequence). The CDR3 loop reads CSPIRASGRFEQYF. The CDR3 DNA reads as TGCAGTCCCATCCGGGCTAGCGGGAGGTTCGAGCAGTACTTC.

This clonotype occurred a few times. This sequence joins TRBV20-1 and TRBJ2-1; 7 bases align to TRBD1. The germline V gene has CDR1 DFQATT and CDR2 SNEGSKA (reference sequence). The ends lost 1 base at V and 8 bases at J; junction bases unmatched: 17. The length of the CDR3 is 17 residues. The CDR3 DNA sequence: TGCAGTGCTAGAGCCAACCTGGGACAGCGAGGGAGTTATGAGCAGTTCTTC. Translation: CSARANLGQRGSYEQFF.

In its sample, this clonotype was seen a few times. V and J are TRBV5-1 and TRBJ1-2; TRBD1 agrees at 11 bases. This CDR3 region has 15 residues. V gave up 2 bases and J gave up 5 bases; unmatched junction bases: 5. Per the germline V gene, CDR1 is SGHRS and CDR2 is YFSETQ. CDR3 residues: CASSLRTGGPYGYTF. Written as DNA, the CDR3 is TGCGCCAGCAGCTTACGGACAGGGGGCCCTTATGGCTACACCTTC.

The chain couples TRBV4-1 to TRBJ2-3, with 9 bases lining up with TRBD2. This CDR3 has 17 residues. Germline CDR1 and CDR2: MGHRA and YSYEKL. V lost 3 bases and J lost 5; bases outside the gene matches: 12. CDR3 amino acids: CASSHPSLAGTQDTQYF. In DNA form, the CDR3 reads TGCGCCAGCAGCCATCCAAGCCTAGCGGGAACCCAAGATACGCAGTATTTT.